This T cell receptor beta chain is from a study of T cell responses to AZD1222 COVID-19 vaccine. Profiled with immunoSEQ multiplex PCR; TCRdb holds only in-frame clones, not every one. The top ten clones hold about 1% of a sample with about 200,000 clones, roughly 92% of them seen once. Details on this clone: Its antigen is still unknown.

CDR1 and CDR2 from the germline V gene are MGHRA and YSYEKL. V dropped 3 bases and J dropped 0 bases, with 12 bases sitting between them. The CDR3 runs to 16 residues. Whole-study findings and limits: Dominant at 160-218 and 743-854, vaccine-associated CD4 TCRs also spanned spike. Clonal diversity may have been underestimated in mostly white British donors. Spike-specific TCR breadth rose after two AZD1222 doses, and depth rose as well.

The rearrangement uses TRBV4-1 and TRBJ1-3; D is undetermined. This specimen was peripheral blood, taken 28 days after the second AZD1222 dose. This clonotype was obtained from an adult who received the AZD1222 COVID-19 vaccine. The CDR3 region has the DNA TGCGCCAGCAGCCACCCAAGGGAGAACTCTGGAAACACCATATATTTT. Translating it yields CASSHPRENSGNTIYF.